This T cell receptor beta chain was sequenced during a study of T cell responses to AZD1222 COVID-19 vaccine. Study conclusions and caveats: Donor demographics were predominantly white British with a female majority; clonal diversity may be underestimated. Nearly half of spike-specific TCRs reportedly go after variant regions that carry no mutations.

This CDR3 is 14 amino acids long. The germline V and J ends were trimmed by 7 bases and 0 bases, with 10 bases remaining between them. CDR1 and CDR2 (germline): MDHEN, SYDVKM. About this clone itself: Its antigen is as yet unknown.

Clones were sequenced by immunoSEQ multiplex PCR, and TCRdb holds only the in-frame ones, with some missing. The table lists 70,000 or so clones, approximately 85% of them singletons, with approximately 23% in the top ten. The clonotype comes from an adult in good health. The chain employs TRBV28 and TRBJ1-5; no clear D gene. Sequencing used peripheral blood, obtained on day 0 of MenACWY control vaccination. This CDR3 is CASIFRGSNQPQHF. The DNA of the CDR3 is TGTGCCAGCATCTTCCGCGGTAGCAATCAGCCCCAGCATTTT.